One and the same sample provided the 32 T cell receptor beta chains below, sequenced in a study of identical twins. TCRdb independently ran MiXCR on the 5' RACE reads; one entry per CDR3 protein. The repertoire consists of around 1.7 million distinct CDR3 sequences, with about 32% occurring once and the leading ten covering about 0.25%. Sample: cord blood. The receptors shown here come from a newborn girl in good health.

Remarks on this clonotype: A read error may explain this, as a much larger clone is one base away. The chain combines TRBV10-3 with TRBJ1-2; 8 bases align to TRBD1. In germline, CDR1 is ENHRY, CDR2 SYGVKD. This CDR3 has 13 residues. CDR3 bases: TGTGCCCTCAGGCGCGGACAGGGAGATGGCTACATCTTC. Its translation is CALRRGQGDGYIF.

This clonotype was counted only a few times. This chain joins TRBV5-1 and TRBJ2-1; D remains ambiguous. The ends were cut back, 0 bases at V and 4 bases at J, with 11 bases in the middle. Germline V gives CDR1 SGHRS, CDR2 YFSETQ. The CDR3 is 15 residues long. The DNA of the CDR3 is TGCGCCAGCAGCTTGGAGACTCTCACTTACAATGAGCAGTTCTTC. It is translated as CASSLETLTYNEQFF.

The J gene is TRBJ2-1, the V gene TRBV20-1, with 10 bases lining up with TRBD2. This CDR3 is 15 amino acids long. The trim removed 4 bases at V and 2 bases at J, leaving 5 bases unmatched. Germline V lookup: CDR1 DFQATT, CDR2 SNEGSKA (reference sequence). CDR3 coding DNA: TGCAGTGCTACCCCCGGGACTAGCGCCTACAATGAGCAGTTCTTC. Its protein product is CSATPGTSAYNEQFF.

The V and J genes are TRBV7-2 and TRBJ2-1; D is possibly TRBD1 (8 bases). The ends were cut back, 2 bases at V and 4 bases at J, with 15 bases in the middle. The CDR3 is 16 residues long. The germline CDR1 and CDR2 sequences are SGHTA and FQGNSA. The CDR3 DNA reads TGTGCCAGCAGCTTAAACAACAGGGGGGGATACAATGAGCAGTTCTTC. It translates to CASSLNNRGGYNEQFF. Variable domain in full (rest from reference TRBV7-2 and TRBJ2-1): GAGVSQSPSNKVTEKGKDVELRCDPISGHTALYWYRQSLGQGLEFLIYFQGNSAPDKSGLPSDRFSAERTGGSVSTLTIQRTQQEDSAVYLCASSLNNRGGYNEQFFGPGTRLTVL.

Regarding this clonotype: A much larger clone sits a single nucleotide away, making a read error possible. This rearrangement joins TRBV6-1 to TRBJ2-1; tentatively, D is TRBD1 (7 bases). In germline, CDR1 is MNHNS, CDR2 SASEGT. Trimming took 3 bases from V and 13 from J, leaving 19 bases between them. The CDR3 has 14 residues. The CDR3 nucleotides are TGTGCCAGCAGTGAGGCAGGGGGAGGCGAGACCCAGTTCTTC. It is translated as CASSEAGGGETQFF.

Many counts were recorded for this clonotype. The J gene is TRBJ2-7, the V gene TRBV29-1; D unclear. Trimming pared 2 bases from V and 3 bases from J, leaving 5 bases between. Germline V gene data show CDR1 as SQVTM and CDR2 as ANQGSEA. This CDR3 region has 11 residues. CDR3: CSVEHGYEQYF. The CDR3 nucleotides are TGCAGCGTTGAACACGGCTACGAGCAGTACTTC.

The chain links TRBV20-1 to TRBJ1-4; D gene ambiguous. Trimming took off 3 bases at V and 4 bases at J, with 3 bases between the two ends. Germline CDR1 is DFQATT and CDR2 is SNEGSKA (reference sequence). The CDR3 is made up of 11 amino acids. DNA for the CDR3: TGCAGTGCTAGGAGTAATGAAAAACTGTTTTTT. It translates to CSARSNEKLFF.

This clonotype was detected a few times. The chain joins TRBV24-1 to TRBJ2-1; 14 nucleotides align to TRBD2. In germline, CDR1 is KGHDR, CDR2 SFDVKD. The CDR3 loop spans 16 amino acids. V was pared by 4 bases and J by 6 bases, with 4 bases of the junction left unmatched. The CDR3 nucleotides are TGTGCCACCAGTGACCGACTAGCGGGAGGGCCCAATGAGCAGTTCTTC. Protein product: CATSDRLAGGPNEQFF.

This sequence joins TRBV4-1 and TRBJ1-2, with D unresolved. V was trimmed by 4 bases and J by 7 bases, leaving 13 bases between them. Germline V CDR1 and CDR2: MGHRA, YSYEKL. This CDR3 spans 13 amino acids. The DNA for the CDR3 is TGCGCCAGCAGCCCCCGAAAGGGTTCTGGCTACACCTTC. Residues: CASSPRKGSGYTF.

Only a few counts were recorded for this clonotype. This chain connects TRBV7-9 to TRBJ2-7, with D perhaps TRBD1 (5 bases). The CDR3 is 15 amino acids. Trimming left V 2 bases short and J 2 bases short, with 13 bases between. Germline V gene data show CDR1 as SEHNR and CDR2 as FQNEAQ (reference sequence). CDR3 residues: CASSLRGSIPYEQYF. The CDR3 bases are TGTGCCAGCAGCTTAAGGGGAAGTATCCCCTACGAGCAGTACTTC.

This clonotype has more than one count but fewer than ten. The chain links TRBV28 to TRBJ1-5, with 7 bases lining up with TRBD1. The CDR3 is made up of 16 amino acids. Trimming at V came to 2 bases and at J to 5 bases, leaving 9 bases not matched to a gene. CDR1 is MDHEN, CDR2 SYDVKM, per germline. The CDR3 sequence is CASSLNSRGNHQPQHF. DNA of the CDR3: TGTGCCAGCAGTTTAAACTCCAGGGGGAATCATCAGCCCCAGCATTTT. The full variable domain, completed using reference TRBV28 and TRBJ1-5, is DVKVTQSSRYLVKRTGEKVFLECVQDMDHENMFWYRQDPGLGLRLIYFSYDVKMKEKGDIPEGYSVSREKKERFSLILESASTNQTSMYLCASSLNSRGNHQPQHFGDGTRLSIL.

The rearrangement links TRBV6-2 or TRBV6-3 to TRBJ2-4; D is possibly TRBD1 or TRBD2 (5 bases each). CDR1 and CDR2 from the germline V gene are MNHEY and SVGEGT. The CDR3 covers 13 residues. Trimming stripped 0 bases from V and 13 bases from J, with 13 bases between. The CDR3 loop reads CASSYSILGEQYF. The CDR3, as DNA: TGTGCCAGCAGTTACTCGATTTTGGGGGAGCAGTACTTC.

The V gene is TRBV6-6, the J gene TRBJ2-3; D is perhaps TRBD2 (7 bases). From germline, CDR1 is MNHNY and CDR2 SVGAGI (reference sequence). The CDR3 runs to 15 residues. V was pared by 6 bases and J by 2 bases, with 15 bases between. CDR3 DNA: TGTGCCAGCAGGGACCCCGGGGGGCACACAGATACGCAGTATTTT. Its protein is CASRDPGGHTDTQYF.

This clonotype was found a few times. The J gene is TRBJ2-3, the V gene TRBV27; 8 nucleotides agree with TRBD2. V trimming: 3 bases; J trimming: 4 bases; junction bases outside the gene matches: 6. CDR1 is MNHEY and CDR2 is SMNVEV in the germline V gene (reference sequence). The CDR3 sequence is 15 residues long. For the CDR3, the DNA is TGTGCCAGCAGTTTCCGGACTAGCCGAGCAGATACGCAGTATTTT. As protein: CASSFRTSRADTQYF.

This clonotype was picked up many times. The chain is built from TRBV10-3 and TRBJ2-3; D is unresolved. Germline V gives CDR1 ENHRY, CDR2 SYGVKD. This CDR3 comprises 12 residues. The V end was cut by 11 bases, the J end by 0 bases, with 9 bases between. The CDR3 region is CASKGSTDTQYF. Written as DNA, the CDR3 is TGTGCCTCCAAAGGTAGCACAGATACGCAGTATTTT.

This clonotype has only a few counts. This chain joins TRBV7-9 and TRBJ1-2; no clear D. This CDR3 region has 13 residues. Per germline, CDR1 SEHNR and CDR2 FQNEAQ (reference sequence). Trimming cost V 3 bases and J 0 bases, with 5 bases left between them. The CDR3 DNA reads as TGTGCCAGCAGCTTCCAGGCTAACTATGGCTACACCTTC. This encodes CASSFQANYGYTF.

This clonotype occurred a few times. CDR3 sequence (DNA): TGTGCCAGTAGTTCGACAGGGGCCGGCACTGAAGCTTTCTTT. Residues: CASSSTGAGTEAFF. The chain couples TRBV2 to TRBJ1-1; 8 bases agree with TRBD1. The CDR3 extends over 14 amino acids. V trimming: 9 bases; J trimming: 4 bases; junction bases outside the gene matches: 10. CDR1 is SNHLY and CDR2 is FYNNEI in the germline V gene. Full variable domain (remainder filled in from reference TRBV2 and TRBJ1-1): EPEVTQTPSHQVTQMGQEVILRCVPISNHLYFYWYRQILGQKVEFLVSFYNNEISEKSEIFDDQFSVERPDGSNFTLKIRSTKLEDSAMYFCASSSTGAGTEAFFGQGTRLTVV.

This clonotype was detected only a few times. The rearrangement joins TRBV28 to TRBJ2-1, with TRBD2 matching 14 bases. The ends lost 2 bases at V and 9 bases at J; junction bases unmatched: 6. The germline gives CDR1 MDHEN, CDR2 SYDVKM. This CDR3 comprises 16 residues. CDR3 region: CASSLRGLAGEGEQFF. In DNA form, the CDR3 reads TGTGCCAGCAGTTTAAGGGGACTAGCGGGAGAGGGTGAGCAGTTCTTC.

This clonotype has just a few counts. This chain uses TRBV12-3 or TRBV12-4 with TRBJ2-7; TRBD2 aligns across 12 bases. Trimming removed 1 base from V and 7 bases from J; junction bases left unmatched: 8. The CDR3 covers 16 residues. The CDR3 region is CASSLVTSGSGGEQYF. CDR3 in DNA: TGTGCCAGCAGTTTAGTGACTAGCGGGAGTGGAGGTGAGCAGTACTTC.

This clonotype was counted between two and nine times. As DNA, the CDR3 is TGTGCCAGCAGCCAAGGATTGATTCGCACAGATACGCAGTATTTT. Residues: CASSQGLIRTDTQYF. The chain employs TRBV3-1 and TRBJ2-3; D unresolved. V was pared by 1 base and J by 1 base, with 9 bases between. This CDR3 has 15 residues. The germline gives CDR1 LGHDT, CDR2 YNNKEL (reference sequence).

This clonotype was recorded a few times. The gene calls are TRBV28 and TRBJ2-7; 7 bases agree with TRBD2. This CDR3 has 14 amino acids. V was pared by 4 bases and J by 6 bases, with 9 bases of the junction left unmatched. CDR1 and CDR2 (germline): MDHEN, SYDVKM. CDR3 sequence reads: CASSWSSGGIEQYF. CDR3 DNA: TGTGCCAGCAGTTGGAGTTCGGGGGGTATCGAGCAGTACTTC.

This chain links TRBV3-1 with TRBJ2-2; the D gene is possibly TRBD2 (6 bases). Germline V gene data show CDR1 as LGHDT and CDR2 as YNNKEL (reference sequence). Trimming cost V 4 bases and J 5 bases, with 14 bases left between them. The CDR3 is 15 residues long. The CDR3 loop is CASSPGLLKTGELFF. The DNA of the CDR3 is TGTGCCAGCAGCCCGGGACTTCTGAAGACCGGGGAGCTGTTTTTT.

The table lists this clonotype with many counts. V gene TRBV5-1 combines with J gene TRBJ2-5; perhaps TRBD1 as D (6 bases). The CDR3 spans 13 residues. CDR1 SGHRS and CDR2 YFSETQ come from the germline V gene. V lost 3 bases, J lost 2 bases, and 8 bases lay in between. The CDR3 DNA is TGCGCCAGCAGCTCGGACAGACAAGAGACCCAGTACTTC. Its protein product is CASSSDRQETQYF. Using reference TRBV5-1 and TRBJ2-5 for the parts outside the CDR3, the full variable domain is KAGVTQTPRYLIKTRGQQVTLSCSPISGHRSVSWYQQTPGQGLQFLFEYFSETQRNKGNFPGRFSGRQFSNSRSEMNVSTLELGDSALYLCASSSDRQETQYFGPGTRLLVL.

The chain links TRBV15 to TRBJ2-7, with 7 bases that match TRBD1. The CDR3 has 14 amino acids. CDR1 is LNHNV and CDR2 is YYDKDF in the germline V gene (reference sequence). With V trimmed by 8 bases and J by 4 bases, 11 bases remained unmatched. The CDR3 sequence is CATQPGQTVYEQYF. CDR3 bases: TGTGCCACCCAACCGGGACAGACGGTTTACGAGCAGTACTTC.

The V gene is TRBV11-2, the J gene TRBJ2-1, with D tentatively TRBD2 (7 bases). V lost 6 bases and J lost 8, with 20 bases in between. CDR1 and CDR2 (germline): SGHAT, FQNNGV. The CDR3 length is 15 residues. The CDR3 DNA reads TGTGCCAGCAGAAAGGGGGGGGCGGGTAGGTATGAGCAGTTCTTC. This encodes CASRKGGAGRYEQFF.

V is TRBV12-3 or TRBV12-4 and J is TRBJ2-2; D unclear. Trimming stripped 3 bases from V and 4 bases from J, with 9 bases between. This CDR3 comprises 14 residues. The CDR3, as DNA: TGTGCCAGCAGTTTCCAGCGCGGCACCGGGGAGCTGTTTTTT. Protein product: CASSFQRGTGELFF.

The chain uses TRBV2 and TRBJ2-1, with TRBD2 identical over 9 bases. This CDR3 has 14 residues. The J segment lost 10 bases and the V segment lost 7 bases, leaving 11 bases of the junction unmatched. Per germline, CDR1 SNHLY and CDR2 FYNNEI. This CDR3 is CASNLAGPSGEQFF. CDR3 nucleotide sequence: TGTGCCAGCAACCTAGCGGGGCCCTCAGGGGAGCAGTTCTTC.

Here the CDR3 reads CASSAERGSTDTQYF. The CDR3, as DNA: TGTGCCAGCAGCGCAGAAAGGGGGAGCACAGATACGCAGTATTTT. V usage is TRBV9 and J usage is TRBJ2-3; D might be TRBD1 (6 bases). This CDR3 has 15 residues. In germline, CDR1 is SGDLS, CDR2 YYNGEE. Trimming left V 3 bases short and J 0 bases short, with 11 bases between.

With regard to this clonotype: A much bigger clone sits one base away, suggesting this may be a read error. V is TRBV10-1 and J is TRBJ2-3, with 9 positions matching TRBD2. Germline CDR1 and CDR2: WNHNN and SYGVQD (reference sequence). This CDR3 contains 16 residues. V lost 9 bases, J lost 8 bases, and 18 bases stayed unmatched. CDR3 sequence (DNA): TGCGCCAGTTTTCCCCAACTGGGACTAGCCGGAGGTACGCAGTATTTT. Amino acid sequence: CASFPQLGLAGGTQYF.

This clonotype has only a few counts. The chain recombines TRBV20-1 with TRBJ2-7; D possibly corresponds to TRBD1 (6 bases). This CDR3 region has 13 residues. CDR1 and CDR2 (germline): DFQATT, SNEGSKA (reference sequence). V lost 5 bases and J lost 4, with 15 bases in between. The CDR3 sequence is CSAVTGTGYEQYF. The CDR3, as DNA: TGCAGTGCTGTAACAGGGACCGGGTACGAGCAGTACTTC.

The V gene is TRBV6-5, the J gene TRBJ2-1; D possibly corresponds to TRBD1 (5 bases). Germline lookup yields CDR1 MNHEY and CDR2 SVGAGI. V was shortened by 6 bases and J by 9 bases, with 21 bases between the two germline ends. CDR3 length: 15 residues. CDR3 DNA: TGTGCCAGCAGCGGGCGAAGGGCTCTAAGGGGTGAGCAGTTCTTC. Encoded protein: CASSGRRALRGEQFF.

This clonotype came up a few times. This chain joins TRBV5-1 and TRBJ1-4; 8 bases are shared with TRBD1. With 4 bases clipped from V and 6 bases from J, the junction kept 11 bases outside the gene matches. Germline CDR1 SGHRS, CDR2 YFSETQ. CDR3 length: 16 residues. Here the CDR3 DNA reads TGCGCCAGCAGCCCTATGGGCAGGGGGCGTGATGAAAAACTGTTTTTT. Residues: CASSPMGRGRDEKLFF.